Listed below are T cell receptor beta chains from one sample, sequenced in a study of technical replicates of blood from several donors. Data came from immunoSEQ multiplex PCR; TCRdb stores just in-frame clones and leaves some out. This sample has approximately 75,000 clones, with nearly 98% found just once. Material for sequencing was T cells isolated from PBMCs. The receptors stem from a human donor in good health. Each CDR3 is given with its conserved first and last residue. D genes are given only for firm matches. Size values are once, few and many counts, or a class for expanded clones, and some rows have none.

TGTGCCAGCAGCTTAGCCCTGAAGGCCCGGGACACCTTC CASSLALKARDTF NA TRBV7-2 NA TRBJ1-2
TGTGCCAGCTCACGCGAGGGATGGGGTTACGAGCAGTACTTC CASSREGWGYEQYF NA TRBV18 NA TRBJ2-7
TGCGCCAGCAGCCTAGCGGGACGCCAAGAGACCCAGTACTTC CASSLAGRQETQYF NA TRBV5-1 TRBD2 TRBJ2-5
TGTGCCAGCAGCTTCATGAGCTCCTACAATGAGCAGTTCTTC CASSFMSSYNEQFF NA TRBV7-6 NA TRBJ2-1
TGTGCCAGCAGCTTAACGTTAGGCAGGGCAGAGACCCAGTACTTC CASSLTLGRAETQYF NA TRBV7-3 NA TRBJ2-5
TGTGCCAGCAGCTTAAACAGGGGGCGCAACTATGGCTACACCTTC CASSLNRGRNYGYTF NA TRBV7-2 TRBD1 TRBJ1-2
TGTGCCAGCAGCGTAACCGGGACAGGTCACGCGAGAGGGGAAAAACTGTTTTTT CASSVTGTGHARGEKLFF NA TRBV11-2 TRBD1 TRBJ1-4
TGTGCCAGCAGCTTGGGGGCGAGCTACGAGCAGTACTTC CASSLGASYEQYF NA TRBV5-6 NA TRBJ2-7
TGTGCCAGCAGCCCTCCACCGGGGCAGGGGCTGTTCGATGAGCAGTTCTTC CASSPPPGQGLFDEQFF NA TRBV7-9 NA TRBJ2-1
TGTGCCAGCAGCAGAACAGGGGGCCCAAATCAGCCCCAGCATTTT CASSRTGGPNQPQHF NA TRBV28 TRBD1 TRBJ1-5
TGTGCCAGCAGTCGACAGGGCAAGGGCAATGAGCAGTTCTTC CASSRQGKGNEQFF NA TRBV6-5 TRBD1 TRBJ2-1
TGTGCCAGCAGAGGTCACGGGACTAGCGAGAACACCGGGGAGCTGTTTTTT CASRGHGTSENTGELFF once TRBV25-1 TRBD2 TRBJ2-2
TGTGCCTGGAGTCGGGGGTTGAACACTGAAGCTTTCTTT CAWSRGLNTEAFF once TRBV30 NA TRBJ1-1
TGTGCCAGCAGTTTAGGGGGCGGCACTGAAGCTTTCTTT CASSLGGGTEAFF NA TRBV27 NA TRBJ1-1
TGCGCCAGCAGCGGCCCTCTGGGACTTACCCCAGAGACCCAGTACTTC CASSGPLGLTPETQYF NA TRBV4-1 NA TRBJ2-5
TGCGCCAGCAGCTTGGGACCGGGGGGCAATCAGCCCCAGCATTTT CASSLGPGGNQPQHF NA TRBV5-1 NA TRBJ1-5
TGTGCCAGCAGCTTCGGGACAGTCCCCCGCGCCTCCTACAATGAGCAGTTCTTC CASSFGTVPRASYNEQFF NA TRBV7-9 TRBD1 TRBJ2-1
TGTGCCAGCAGTGTTCGGGGACTAGCGGGGGGTTACACAGATACGCAGTATTTT CASSVRGLAGGYTDTQYF NA TRBV6-1 TRBD2 TRBJ2-3
TGTGCCAGAGTCGGGACAGGGGACTTGAACACTGAAGCTTTCTTT CARVGTGDLNTEAFF NA TRBV5-5 TRBD1 TRBJ1-1
TGTGCCACCAGCCGCCTATACAATGAGCAGTTCTTC CATSRLYNEQFF NA TRBV15 NA TRBJ2-1
TGTGCCTGGAGTAAGGCAGGGGGGACGCGAATGAACACTGAAGCTTTCTTT CAWSKAGGTRMNTEAFF NA TRBV30 TRBD1 TRBJ1-1
TGTGCCAGCCTCCCCACTTTGGACACCGGGGAGCTGTTTTTT CASLPTLDTGELFF NA TRBV19 NA TRBJ2-2
TGCGCCAGCAGCTTGTTGATCGGCGGGGGGAGCACAGATACGCAGTATTTT CASSLLIGGGSTDTQYF NA TRBV5-1 TRBD2 TRBJ2-3
TGTGCCAGCAGCTCGTACCCGACAGGGGGCGCATTTGGTGGAAACACCATATATTTT CASSSYPTGGAFGGNTIYF once TRBV7-8 TRBD1 TRBJ1-3
TGTGCCAGCAGTCCACGAGCCGGGACAGGCCTAGGTTATGGCTACACCTTC CASSPRAGTGLGYGYTF NA TRBV27 TRBD1 TRBJ1-2
TGTGCCAGCAGCTTGGGGGACAGGGGGTCGAAGGGCTACACCTTC CASSLGDRGSKGYTF NA TRBV28 TRBD1 TRBJ1-2
TGTGCCAGCAGCCGCTCGGACTATCATACGCAGTATTTT CASSRSDYHTQYF NA TRBV28 NA TRBJ2-3
TGTGCCAGCAGCCAAGGACCCGACGGGGGTAACACTGAAGCTTTCTTT CASSQGPDGGNTEAFF NA TRBV4-2 NA TRBJ1-1
TGTGCCAGCAGCCCGGGACAGCAGTATAGCAATCAGCCCCAGCATTTT CASSPGQQYSNQPQHF NA TRBV7-9 TRBD1 TRBJ1-5
TGTGCCAGCAGCCAAGGGAGGCAATACAATGAGCAGTTCTTC CASSQGRQYNEQFF NA TRBV4-2 NA TRBJ2-1
TGTGCCAGCACCGGGGGGGGTGGAGGGGAAAAACTGTTTTTT CASTGGGGGEKLFF NA TRBV28 NA TRBJ1-4
TGTGCCAGCTCGGACAGGGGCGAGACCCAGTACTTC CASSDRGETQYF NA TRBV2 TRBD1 TRBJ2-5
TGCGCCAGCAGCCAAGACGGCAGGACAGGGTATCATTACGAGCAGTACTTC CASSQDGRTGYHYEQYF NA TRBV4-1 TRBD1 TRBJ2-7
TGTGCCAGCAGCATGACAGGGAACACCGGGGAGCTGTTTTTT CASSMTGNTGELFF NA TRBV7-7 NA TRBJ2-2
TGTGCCAGCACCCTGGGACAGGGGGGCACTGAAGCTTTCTTT CASTLGQGGTEAFF NA TRBV6-5 TRBD1 TRBJ1-1
TGCGCCAGCAGCCCGGGACTAGCGGGAGGTTACTCCTACGAGCAGTACTTC CASSPGLAGGYSYEQYF NA TRBV5-1 TRBD2 TRBJ2-7
TGTGCAAGCCATGACAGGGAATATGGCTACACCTTC CASHDREYGYTF NA TRBV12-2 NA TRBJ1-2
TGCGCCAGCAGCTATGGGACTAGCGGTCGCTACAATGAGCAGTTCTTC CASSYGTSGRYNEQFF NA TRBV5-1 TRBD2 TRBJ2-1
TGTGCCAGCAGCCCCCAGGAGGTGGTGCATGGCTACACCTTC CASSPQEVVHGYTF NA TRBV7-9 NA TRBJ1-2
TGTGCCAGCTCACCACCGACAGGGACTGGCTACACCTTC CASSPPTGTGYTF NA TRBV18 TRBD1 TRBJ1-2